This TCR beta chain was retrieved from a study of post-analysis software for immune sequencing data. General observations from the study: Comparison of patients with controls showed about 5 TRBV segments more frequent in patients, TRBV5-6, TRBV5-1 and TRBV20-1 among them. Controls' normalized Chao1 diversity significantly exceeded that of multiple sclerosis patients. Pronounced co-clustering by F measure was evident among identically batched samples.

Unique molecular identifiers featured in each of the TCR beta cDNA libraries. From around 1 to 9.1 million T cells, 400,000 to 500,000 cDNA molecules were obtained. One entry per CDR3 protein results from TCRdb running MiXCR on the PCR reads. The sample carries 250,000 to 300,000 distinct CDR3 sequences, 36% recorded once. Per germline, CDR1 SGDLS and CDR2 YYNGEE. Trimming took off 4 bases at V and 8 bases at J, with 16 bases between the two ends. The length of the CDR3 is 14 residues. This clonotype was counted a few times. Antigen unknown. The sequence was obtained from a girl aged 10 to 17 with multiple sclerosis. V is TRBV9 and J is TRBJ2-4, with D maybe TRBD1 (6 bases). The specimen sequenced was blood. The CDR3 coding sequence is TGTGCCAGCAGCCCCTCTCCAGGGGCCTACATTCAGTACTTC. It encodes CASSPSPGAYIQYF.